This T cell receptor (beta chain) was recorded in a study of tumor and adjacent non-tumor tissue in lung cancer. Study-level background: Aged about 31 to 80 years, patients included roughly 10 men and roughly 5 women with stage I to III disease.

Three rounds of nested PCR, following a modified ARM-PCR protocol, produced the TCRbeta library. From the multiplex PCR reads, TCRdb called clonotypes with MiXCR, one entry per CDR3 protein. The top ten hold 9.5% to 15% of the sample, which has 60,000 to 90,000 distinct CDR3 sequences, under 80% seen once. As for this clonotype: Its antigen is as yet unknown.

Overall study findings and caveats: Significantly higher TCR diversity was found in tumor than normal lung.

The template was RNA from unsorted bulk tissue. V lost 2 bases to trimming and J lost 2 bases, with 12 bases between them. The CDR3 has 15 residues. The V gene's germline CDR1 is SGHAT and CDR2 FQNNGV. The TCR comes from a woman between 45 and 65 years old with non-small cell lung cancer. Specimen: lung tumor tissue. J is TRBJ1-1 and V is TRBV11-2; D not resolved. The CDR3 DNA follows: TGTGCCAGCAGCTTAAATTCGGGCGGTAACACTGAAGCTTTCTTT. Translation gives CASSLNSGGNTEAFF.